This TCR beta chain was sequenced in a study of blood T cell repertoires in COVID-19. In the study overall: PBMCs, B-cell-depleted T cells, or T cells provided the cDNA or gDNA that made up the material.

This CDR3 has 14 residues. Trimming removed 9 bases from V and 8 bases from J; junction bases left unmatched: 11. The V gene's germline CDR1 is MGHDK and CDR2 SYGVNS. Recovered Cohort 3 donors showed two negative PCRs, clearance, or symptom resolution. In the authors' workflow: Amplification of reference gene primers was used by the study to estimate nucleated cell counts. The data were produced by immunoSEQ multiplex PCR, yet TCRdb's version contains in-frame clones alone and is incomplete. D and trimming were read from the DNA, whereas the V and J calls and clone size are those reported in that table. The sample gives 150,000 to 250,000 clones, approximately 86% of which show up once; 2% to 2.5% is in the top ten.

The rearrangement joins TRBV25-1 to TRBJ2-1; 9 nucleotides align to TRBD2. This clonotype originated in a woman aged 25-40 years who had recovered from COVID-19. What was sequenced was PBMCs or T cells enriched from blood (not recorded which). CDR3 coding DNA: TGTGCCAGTAATAAGGGCGGGGGGGCCTATGAGCAGTTCTTC. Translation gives CASNKGGGAYEQFF.